The 10 T cell receptor beta chains presented below share a single source sample, sequenced in a study of radiotherapy plus CTLA-4 blockade in lung cancer. Assay used: immunoSEQ multiplex PCR; TCRdb lists only in-frame clones, some missing. This table holds roughly 78,000 clones, around 80% found once. Sequencing used peripheral blood, obtained from a patient treated with radiotherapy plus ipilimumab. These receptors all come from a human donor with non-small cell lung cancer who had a complete response to radiotherapy plus ipilimumab.

The chain employs TRBV27 and TRBJ1-4; TRBD1 matches at 11 bases. This CDR3 has 17 residues. Losses at the gene ends were 6 bases for V and 7 bases for J; bases not matched to a gene: 13. The germline CDR1 and CDR2 sequences are MNHEY and SMNVEV (reference sequence). This chain's CDR3 is CASRDVTRTGGGEKLFF. CDR3 nucleotide sequence: TGTGCCAGCAGGGACGTAACTAGGACAGGGGGCGGTGAAAAACTGTTTTTT.

V is TRBV2 and J is TRBJ1-6; the match to TRBD1 covers 9 bases. V shed 6 bases and J 10 bases; nucleotides not matched to a gene: 10. This CDR3 is built from 15 residues. CDR1 and CDR2 (germline): SNHLY, FYNNEI. Written as DNA, the CDR3 is TGTGCCAGCAGAACACAGGGGGCTGGGGAATCACCCCTCCACTTT. Its protein product is CASRTQGAGESPLHF.

V gene TRBV11-3 combines with J gene TRBJ2-1; 7 positions match TRBD2. Germline lookup yields CDR1 SGHNT and CDR2 YENEEA. The CDR3 is 14 residues long. The V segment lost 7 bases and the J segment 8 bases; nucleotides outside the gene matches: 11. This CDR3 is CASTELGGSHEQFF. The CDR3 DNA is TGTGCCAGCACCGAGCTGGGGGGGAGCCATGAGCAGTTCTTC.

The V call is TRBV5-1, the J call TRBJ1-4, with D hard to call. The CDR3 consists of 15 residues. The germline gives CDR1 SGHRS, CDR2 YFSETQ. V shed 0 bases and J shed 0 bases, with 6 bases lying between them. The CDR3 region has the DNA TGCGCCAGCAGCTTGGCGAGCGCAACTAATGAAAAACTGTTTTTT. Translated: CASSLASATNEKLFF.

This chain connects TRBV6-5 to TRBJ1-1; 9 bases are a match to TRBD1. Losses at the gene ends were 2 bases for V and 7 bases for J; bases not matched to a gene: 8. Germline loops: CDR1 MNHEY, CDR2 SVGAGI. The CDR3 is 15 amino acids. The CDR3 sequence is CASSYGDRAFGEAFF. In DNA form, the CDR3 reads TGTGCCAGCAGTTACGGGGACAGGGCTTTTGGTGAAGCTTTCTTT.

This clone is classed as medium-sized. This chain uses TRBV30 with TRBJ1-6, with a weak D call TRBD1 (5 bases). The ends were cut back, 3 bases at V and 10 bases at J, with 16 bases in the middle. Germline V gene sequence: CDR1 GTSNPN, CDR2 SVGIG (reference sequence). The CDR3 spans 14 residues. The CDR3 nucleotides read TGTGCCTGGAGGGCAGGGCGTAACTCATCACCCCTCCACTTT. Amino acid sequence: CAWRAGRNSSPLHF.

This clone has only a few counts. The rearrangement links TRBV19 to TRBJ1-2; 9 nucleotides align to TRBD1. The CDR3 loop spans 16 amino acids. Germline V gene sequence: CDR1 LNHDA, CDR2 SQIVND (reference sequence). After removal of 1 base from V and 3 bases from J, the junction contained 6 bases not matched to a gene. The CDR3 bases are TGTGCCAGTAGTATAGTCGGGGGACAGGGACACTATGGCTACACCTTC. Protein product: CASSIVGGQGHYGYTF.

The J gene is TRBJ2-1, the V gene TRBV9; D may correspond to TRBD1 or TRBD2 (6 bases each). V lost 4 bases, J lost 1 base, and 15 bases lay in between. The CDR3 spans 16 residues. The V gene's germline CDR1 is SGDLS and CDR2 YYNGEE. The CDR3 spells CASSLTTGRSYNEQFF. Here the CDR3 DNA reads TGTGCCAGCAGCTTAACAACAGGGAGGTCCTACAATGAGCAGTTCTTC.

The V and J genes are TRBV19 and TRBJ2-5, with TRBD1 matching 9 bases. The tail of the sequence fits TRBJ2-7 better, so the J call may be wrong. CDR3 length equals 16 residues. Germline CDR1 and CDR2: LNHDA and SQIVND (reference sequence). DNA of the CDR3: TGTGCCAGTAGTAGGCTCTCCGGGACAGGGACCTACGAGCAGTACTTC. It yields the protein CASSRLSGTGTYEQYF.

The chain couples TRBV18 to TRBJ2-1; D possibly corresponds to TRBD1 (5 bases). The CDR3 spans 11 residues. Germline CDR1 reads KGHSH; CDR2 reads LQKENI. Trimming took off 4 bases at V and 10 bases at J, with 8 bases between the two ends. DNA for the CDR3: TGTGCCAGCTCACGAAACAGGGAGCAGTTCTTC. Protein: CASSRNREQFF. Variable domain in full (rest from reference TRBV18 and TRBJ2-1): NAGVMQNPRHLVRRRGQEARLRCSPMKGHSHVYWYRQLPEEGLKFMVYLQKENIIDESGMPKERFSAEFPKEGPSILRIQQVVRGDSAAYFCASSRNREQFFGPGTRLTVL.